Listed here are 18 T cell receptor beta chains from one sample, sequenced in a study of cytomegalovirus exposure and HLA in healthy donors. In the PCR, 60 Vbeta and 13 Jbeta primers were used. Some clones are missing from TCRdb's copy, which holds only in-frame ones; the method was immunoSEQ multiplex PCR. The sample records about 130,000 clones, approximately 80% being singletons. The sample taken for sequencing was PBMCs. These receptors all stem from a man aged 40-49 years in good health and CMV-seronegative.

This clone was detected a few times. V gene TRBV11-2 combines with J gene TRBJ2-1, with 7 positions matching TRBD1. V lost 5 bases and J lost 6; bases outside the gene matches: 13. Germline CDR1 and CDR2: SGHAT and FQNNGV. CDR3 length: 16 residues. The CDR3 loop is CASSNRQGGPSNEQFF. Here the CDR3 DNA reads TGTGCCAGCAGCAACCGACAGGGTGGCCCTTCCAATGAGCAGTTCTTC.

The V call is TRBV25-1, the J call TRBJ1-2; tentative D call: TRBD1 (6 bases). Germline V gene sequence: CDR1 MGHDK, CDR2 SYGVNS. V was clipped by 4 bases and J by 2 bases, with 23 bases between them. This CDR3 contains 18 residues. For the CDR3, the DNA is TGTGCCAGCAGTGGGCCAGGGGCGTTAGAGGAAGAGAACTATGGCTACACCTTC. Encoded protein: CASSGPGALEEENYGYTF.

The chain couples TRBV7-7 to TRBJ2-5; possibly TRBD1 for D (6 bases). This CDR3 region has 15 residues. The germline V gene has CDR1 SSHAT and CDR2 FNYEAQ (reference sequence). The V gene lost 4 bases and the J gene lost 2 bases, with 14 bases spanning the gap. CDR3 nucleotide sequence: TGTGCCAGCAGCTGGGGGACATCTGAACAAGAGACCCAGTACTTC. Its protein is CASSWGTSEQETQYF.

This clone was observed a single time. This rearrangement joins TRBV9 to TRBJ1-5; D remains unclear. The V end lost 0 bases, the J end lost 6 bases, and 13 bases lay between the germline ends. This CDR3 is 15 amino acids long. Germline V gene sequence: CDR1 SGDLS, CDR2 YYNGEE. This CDR3 reads CASSVGPDLSQPQHF. The CDR3 nucleotides are TGTGCCAGCAGCGTAGGCCCAGATCTCAGTCAGCCCCAGCATTTT.

The chain joins TRBV5-6 to TRBJ2-7; 10 bases match TRBD1. The germline V gene has CDR1 SGHDT and CDR2 YYEEEE. The CDR3 length is 16 residues. The ends lost 0 bases at V and 3 bases at J; junction bases unmatched: 6. Written as DNA, the CDR3 is TGTGCCAGCAGCTTGGCCGGGACAGGGGCGCTCTACGAGCAGTACTTC. Amino acids: CASSLAGTGALYEQYF.

This chain links TRBV5-1 with TRBJ2-5; no firm D call. Trimming took 4 bases from V and 7 from J, leaving 14 bases between them. Germline CDR1 and CDR2: SGHRS and YFSETQ. The CDR3 sequence is 13 residues long. The CDR3 DNA follows: TGCGCCAGCAGCGAAGGCCAATCGGGGACCCAGTACTTC. Translation: CASSEGQSGTQYF.

CDR3 in DNA: TGTGCCAGCAGCTTAGGAGAGGGGGCTGGGACCGGGGAGCTGTTTTTT. Translation gives CASSLGEGAGTGELFF. This chain connects TRBV7-9 to TRBJ2-2; 7 nucleotides agree with TRBD1. The CDR3 sequence is 16 residues long. CDR1 and CDR2 from the germline V gene are SEHNR and FQNEAQ (reference sequence). Trimming took 1 base from V and 5 from J; bases not matched to a gene: 7.

V is TRBV9 and J is TRBJ2-7; 7 positions match TRBD2. V shed 3 bases and J 6 bases; nucleotides not matched to a gene: 9. Germline V lookup: CDR1 SGDLS, CDR2 YYNGEE. CDR3 length: 14 amino acids. CDR3 nucleotide sequence: TGTGCCAGCAGCGCCGGGACTACCCTCGCCGAGCAGTACTTC. Residues: CASSAGTTLAEQYF. Full variable domain (missing parts from reference TRBV9 and TRBJ2-7): DSGVTQTPKHLITATGQRVTLRCSPRSGDLSVYWYQQSLDQGLQFLIQYYNGEERAKGNILERFSAQQFPDLHSELNLSSLELGDSALYFCASSAGTTLAEQYFGPGTRLTVT.

As DNA, the CDR3 is TGTGCCAGCACTGGGCACTACGAGCAGTACTTC. This encodes CASTGHYEQYF. The rearrangement links TRBV6-6 to TRBJ2-7, with D uncertain. Germline CDR1 MNHNY, CDR2 SVGAGI (reference sequence). The V end was cut by 7 bases, the J end by 3 bases, with 7 bases between. This CDR3 spans 11 amino acids.

The V call is TRBV18, the J call TRBJ1-4; D is ambiguous. The CDR3 extends over 14 amino acids. V was cut by 4 bases and J by 4 bases, with 10 bases left in between. Per germline, CDR1 KGHSH and CDR2 LQKENI. DNA for the CDR3: TGTGCCAGCTCACTTGACACGAGTAATGAAAAACTGTTTTTT. It specifies CASSLDTSNEKLFF.

The chain uses TRBV5-4 and TRBJ1-1; 9 nucleotides agree with TRBD1. Per germline, CDR1 SGHNT and CDR2 YYREEE (reference sequence). The CDR3 contains 17 residues. V was clipped by 0 bases and J by 1 base; unmatched bases: 7. The CDR3 DNA reads as TGTGCCAGCAGCTTGGGATACAGGGGGCTGGCGAACACTGAAGCTTTCTTT. Translation: CASSLGYRGLANTEAFF.

V and J are TRBV30 and TRBJ2-5; TRBD2 aligns across 11 bases. V lost 1 base and J lost 1; bases outside the gene matches: 5. This CDR3 region has 16 residues. CDR1 GTSNPN and CDR2 SVGIG come from the germline V gene (reference sequence). The CDR3 sequence: CAWSDGLAGLQETQYF. As DNA, the CDR3 is TGTGCCTGGAGTGACGGACTAGCGGGCCTCCAAGAGACCCAGTACTTC.

The table lists this clone with a few counts. The chain recombines TRBV9 with TRBJ2-2; tentatively, D is TRBD1 (6 bases). This CDR3 is built from 13 residues. The ends were cut back, 4 bases at V and 6 bases at J, with 10 bases in the middle. Germline V gene sequence: CDR1 SGDLS, CDR2 YYNGEE. In nucleotides, the CDR3 is TGTGCCAGCAGCCCACAGGGACCCGGGGAGCTGTTTTTT. It codes for CASSPQGPGELFF.

The chain is built from TRBV28 and TRBJ2-7, with 8 bases lining up with TRBD2. Germline V gene lookup returns CDR1 MDHEN and CDR2 SYDVKM. The V and J ends lost 3 bases and 0 bases, in that order; junction bases with no gene match: 4. The CDR3 runs to 15 residues. This CDR3 is CASSLGGRSSYEQYF. The CDR3 coding sequence is TGTGCCAGCAGTTTGGGCGGGAGGAGCTCCTACGAGCAGTACTTC.

This clone was recorded a few times. The chain recombines TRBV2 with TRBJ2-7; 8 nucleotides agree with TRBD1. Germline CDR1 reads SNHLY; CDR2 reads FYNNEI. The V and J ends lost 1 base and 3 bases, in that order; junction bases with no gene match: 5. The CDR3 is 15 amino acids. CDR3 DNA: TGTGCCAGCAGTGAAGGACAGGGGCCCTACTACGAGCAGTACTTC. This gives the protein CASSEGQGPYYEQYF. Together with reference TRBV2 and TRBJ2-7, the CDR3 gives the full variable domain: EPEVTQTPSHQVTQMGQEVILRCVPISNHLYFYWYRQILGQKVEFLVSFYNNEISEKSEIFDDQFSVERPDGSNFTLKIRSTKLEDSAMYFCASSEGQGPYYEQYFGPGTRLTVT.

The chain is built from TRBV2 and TRBJ2-3; 11 nucleotides agree with TRBD2. Losses at the gene ends were 7 bases for V and 0 bases for J; bases not matched to a gene: 9. CDR1 and CDR2 from the germline V gene are SNHLY and FYNNEI. This CDR3 is 17 amino acids long. The CDR3 nucleotides are TGTGCCAGCATCCCCGTAGCGGGGGGGCCCAGCACAGATACGCAGTATTTT. This codes for CASIPVAGGPSTDTQYF.

This chain links TRBV5-6 with TRBJ1-1; D perhaps matches TRBD1 (5 bases). Per the germline V gene, CDR1 is SGHDT and CDR2 is YYEEEE. The V end lost 3 bases, the J end lost 10 bases, and 16 bases lay between the germline ends. This CDR3 region has 13 residues. CDR3 in amino acids: CASSWGGGLGAFF. CDR3 in DNA: TGTGCCAGCAGCTGGGGGGGAGGGTTAGGAGCTTTCTTT.

The chain joins TRBV5-1 to TRBJ2-7; 8 nucleotides align to TRBD1. Germline V lookup: CDR1 SGHRS, CDR2 YFSETQ. The CDR3 runs to 13 residues. V lost 7 bases, J lost 0 bases, and 3 bases stayed unmatched. The CDR3 reads CASRDRPSYEQYF. The DNA for the CDR3 is TGCGCCAGCCGGGACAGGCCCTCCTACGAGCAGTACTTC.